A selection of T cell receptor beta chains follows, all from one sample in a study of cytomegalovirus exposure and HLA in healthy donors. Profiling relied on immunoSEQ multiplex PCR, and the TCRdb table lists in-frame clones only, not all of them. The table has some 140,000 clones, about four fifths seen once. Sequenced: PBMCs. These receptor sequences come from a female donor in good health and CMV-seronegative. The CDR3 runs from the conserved cysteine through the conserved F or W. A D gene is named only where the DNA matches it firmly. Rows may omit the clone size; those that give it use once, few, many or a size class.

J	D	V	size	DNA	CDR3
TRBJ2-7	TRBD1	TRBV10-3	.	TGTGCCATCACTCCGGGACAGGACTCCTACGAGCAGTACTTC	CAITPGQDSYEQYF
TRBJ1-5	.	TRBV30	.	TGTGCCTGGGGAGGTGGTAGCAATCAGCCCCAGCATTTT	CAWGGGSNQPQHF
TRBJ1-1	.	TRBV15	.	TGTGCCACCAGCAGAGGTTGGGGGGACACTGAAGCTTTCTTT	CATSRGWGDTEAFF
TRBJ2-2	.	TRBV9	.	TGTGCCAGCAGCCCTCACCCTAGGGGCGGGGTCGGCACCGGGGAGCTGTTTTTT	CASSPHPRGGVGTGELFF
TRBJ1-2	.	TRBV6-1	.	TGTGCCAGCAGCCTGAACTATGGCTACACCTTC	CASSLNYGYTF
TRBJ1-1	.	TRBV7-8	.	TGTGCCAGCAGCTGGGGGCCCGAGGATGGAACTTTCTTT	CASSWGPEDGTFF
TRBJ1-2	.	TRBV29-1	.	TGCAGCGTTTCACCCCGGGGGGCGGGATATGGCTACACCTTC	CSVSPRGAGYGYTF
TRBJ1-2	.	TRBV7-2	.	TGTGCCAGCAGCTTAAGGGGCGGAGCTAACTATGGCTACACCTTC	CASSLRGGANYGYTF
TRBJ2-2	.	TRBV6-5	.	TGTGCCAGCCGACTAGGCACGAACACCGGGGAGCTGTTTTTT	CASRLGTNTGELFF
TRBJ2-5	.	TRBV6-5	.	TGTGCCAGCAGTTCCCTAGCGGCAGGGGGCGGTGAGACCCAGTACTTC	CASSSLAAGGGETQYF
TRBJ1-2	.	TRBV19	.	TGTGCCAGCAACCCTTCCAGGGCATCCCAAGATGGCTACACCTTC	CASNPSRASQDGYTF
TRBJ1-2	.	TRBV30	.	TGTGCCTGGGAACAGGGTAACTATGGCTACACCTTC	CAWEQGNYGYTF
TRBJ2-1	TRBD2	TRBV5-1	.	TGCGCCAGCAGCGCCCGACTAGCGGGAGACAATGAGCAGTTCTTC	CASSARLAGDNEQFF
TRBJ2-1	TRBD1	TRBV30	.	TGTGCCTGGAGTAAACAGGGGGCGCTTCATGAGCAGTTCTTC	CAWSKQGALHEQFF
TRBJ1-1	TRBD1	TRBV2	.	TGTGCCAGCAGTGGAGGGACAGGGTGGGGGACTGAAGCTTTCTTT	CASSGGTGWGTEAFF
TRBJ2-7	TRBD2	TRBV7-9	.	TGTGCCAGCAGGCCAGTACTAGCGGGGGACTACGAGCAGTACTTC	CASRPVLAGDYEQYF
TRBJ2-3	TRBD2	TRBV4-3	.	TGCGCCAGCAGCCAAGGCCGGGAAACTAGCGGGGGGGCCTGGAATACGCAGTATTTT	CASSQGRETSGGAWNTQYF
TRBJ2-5	TRBD2	TRBV30	.	TGTGCCCTTTGGAGAGCGGGGATTGAGACCCAGTACTTC	CALWRAGIETQYF
TRBJ1-1	TRBD1	TRBV30	.	TGTGCCTGGAGCATACAGGGGGCTGAAGCTTTCTTT	CAWSIQGAEAFF
TRBJ2-7	.	TRBV4-1	few	TGCGCCAGCAGCCAAGGAGGTCCCGGGGGCTACGAGCAGTACTTC	CASSQGGPGGYEQYF
TRBJ2-5	TRBD1	TRBV15	.	TGTGCCACCAGCACCCCAGGGGGATCAGAGACCCAGTACTTC	CATSTPGGSETQYF
TRBJ1-4	.	TRBV9	.	TGTGCCAGCAGCGTCTCACAGGGCGGAACTAATGAAAAACTGTTTTTT	CASSVSQGGTNEKLFF